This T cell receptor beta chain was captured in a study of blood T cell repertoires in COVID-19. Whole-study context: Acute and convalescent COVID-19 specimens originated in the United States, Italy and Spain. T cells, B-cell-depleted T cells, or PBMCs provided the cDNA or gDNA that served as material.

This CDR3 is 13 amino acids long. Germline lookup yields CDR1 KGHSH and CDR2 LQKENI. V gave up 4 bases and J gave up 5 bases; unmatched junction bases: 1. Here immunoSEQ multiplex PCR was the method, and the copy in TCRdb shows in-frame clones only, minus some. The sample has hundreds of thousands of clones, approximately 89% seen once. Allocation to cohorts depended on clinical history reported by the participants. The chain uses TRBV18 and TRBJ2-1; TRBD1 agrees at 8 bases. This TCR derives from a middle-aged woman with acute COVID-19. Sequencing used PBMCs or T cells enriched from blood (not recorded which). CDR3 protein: CASSRGQDNEQFF. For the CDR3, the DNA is TGTGCCAGCTCACGGGGACAGGACAATGAGCAGTTCTTC.